This T cell receptor beta chain appears in the sequencing data of a study of patients and donors after allogeneic stem cell transplantation. Germline V CDR1 and CDR2: LNHNV, YYDKDF (reference sequence). Germline trimming cut 0 bases from V and 4 bases from J; bases unmatched to any gene: 2. This CDR3 is 15 amino acids long. Via MiXCR, TCRdb re-called the RT-PCR reads, giving one row per CDR3 protein. The table shows roughly 200,000 distinct CDR3 sequences, with around 40% occurring only once. This clonotype has only a few counts. Material for sequencing was blood, either unsorted or a sorted T cell fraction (not recorded which). The source is a human donor who was either an allogeneic HSCT recipient or a stem cell or donor lymphocyte infusion donor (not recorded which). It is not recorded whose cells these are; they may come from a transplant donor. The chain employs TRBV15 and TRBJ2-3, with 9 nucleotides matching TRBD2. CDR3 loop: CATSRDRGGADTQYF. The CDR3 DNA reads TGTGCCACCAGCAGAGATCGCGGGGGGGCAGATACGCAGTATTTT.